The rows below give T cell receptor beta chains drawn from one sample of a study of shared clonotypes between healthy human individuals. Clones were sequenced by immunoSEQ multiplex PCR, and TCRdb holds only the in-frame ones, with some missing. The sample lists a few hundred thousand clones; 50% to 75% were seen once. The sample consisted of memory CD4+ T cells sorted from blood. The receptors shown here come from a young man in good health. Each CDR3 is given with its conserved first and last residue. Fields, in order: V gene, clone size, J gene, D gene, CDR3 protein, CDR3 DNA. The D gene is left open where the match is weak. Size is omitted from some rows. Given values are once, few, many or a class for expanded clones.

V gene: TRBV5-1; clone size: -; J gene: TRBJ2-7; D gene: -; CDR3 protein: CASSLVGGRTGSYEQYF; CDR3 DNA: TGCGCCAGCAGCTTGGTAGGCGGACGCACCGGGTCCTACGAGCAGTACTTC
V gene: TRBV18; clone size: -; J gene: TRBJ2-3; D gene: TRBD1; CDR3 protein: CASSPFQLRDSKTDTQYF; CDR3 DNA: TGTGCCAGCTCACCATTCCAGCTCCGGGACAGCAAGACAGATACGCAGTATTTT
V gene: TRBV7-3; clone size: -; J gene: TRBJ2-2; D gene: -; CDR3 protein: CASSAPGQSNTGELFF; CDR3 DNA: TGTGCCAGCAGCGCCCCGGGGCAGAGTAACACCGGGGAGCTGTTTTTT
V gene: TRBV28; clone size: -; J gene: TRBJ2-4; D gene: -; CDR3 protein: CASSKTVLAIQYF; CDR3 DNA: TGTGCCAGCAGTAAGACAGTGTTGGCCATTCAGTACTTC
V gene: TRBV27; clone size: -; J gene: TRBJ2-7; D gene: -; CDR3 protein: CASSFAGYEQYF; CDR3 DNA: TGTGCCAGCAGTTTCGCCGGCTACGAGCAGTACTTC
V gene: TRBV12-5; clone size: -; J gene: TRBJ2-5; D gene: -; CDR3 protein: CASGFPPAREKAETQYF; CDR3 DNA: TGTGCTAGTGGTTTCCCCCCGGCCAGGGAGAAAGCAGAGACCCAGTACTTC
V gene: TRBV30; clone size: -; J gene: TRBJ1-2; D gene: -; CDR3 protein: CAWTPNRESSGYTF; CDR3 DNA: TGTGCCTGGACCCCTAACAGGGAAAGTAGTGGCTACACCTTC
V gene: TRBV14; clone size: -; J gene: TRBJ2-1; D gene: -; CDR3 protein: CASSQDEGSGASDGGQFF; CDR3 DNA: TGTGCCAGCAGCCAAGATGAAGGTTCCGGGGCTTCTGACGGGGGGCAGTTCTTC
V gene: TRBV2; clone size: -; J gene: TRBJ2-5; D gene: -; CDR3 protein: CASSGSARAKETQYF; CDR3 DNA: TGTGCCAGCAGTGGGTCGGCCAGGGCAAAGGAGACCCAGTACTTC
V gene: TRBV28; clone size: -; J gene: TRBJ1-1; D gene: -; CDR3 protein: CASRQGEAFF; CDR3 DNA: TGTGCCAGCAGACAGGGAGAAGCTTTCTTT
V gene: TRBV27; clone size: many; J gene: TRBJ2-2; D gene: TRBD2; CDR3 protein: CASSFFGVAGATGELFF; CDR3 DNA: TGTGCCAGCAGTTTCTTTGGGGTAGCGGGAGCCACCGGGGAGCTGTTTTTT
V gene: TRBV2; clone size: -; J gene: TRBJ1-5; D gene: TRBD1; CDR3 protein: CASRRDRAPYSNQPQHF; CDR3 DNA: TGTGCCAGCAGGAGGGACAGGGCACCCTATAGCAATCAGCCCCAGCATTTT
V gene: TRBV29-1; clone size: -; J gene: TRBJ1-4; D gene: -; CDR3 protein: CSVSPDSEKLFF; CDR3 DNA: TGCAGCGTTAGTCCGGACAGTGAAAAACTGTTTTTT
V gene: TRBV19; clone size: -; J gene: TRBJ2-1; D gene: -; CDR3 protein: CASSIANDNEQFF; CDR3 DNA: TGTGCCAGTAGTATAGCGAACGACAATGAGCAGTTCTTC
V gene: TRBV29-1; clone size: -; J gene: TRBJ2-1; D gene: TRBD2; CDR3 protein: CSVVASGSSYNEQFF; CDR3 DNA: TGCAGCGTTGTAGCTAGCGGGAGCTCCTACAATGAGCAGTTCTTC
V gene: TRBV5-1; clone size: -; J gene: TRBJ2-1; D gene: -; CDR3 protein: CASSLATNYNEQFF; CDR3 DNA: TGCGCCAGCAGCTTGGCGACCAACTACAATGAGCAGTTCTTC
V gene: TRBV28; clone size: -; J gene: TRBJ1-5; D gene: -; CDR3 protein: CASWEGNGQPQHF; CDR3 DNA: TGTGCCAGCTGGGAGGGGAACGGTCAGCCCCAGCATTTT
V gene: TRBV28; clone size: few; J gene: TRBJ2-5; D gene: TRBD2; CDR3 protein: CASSSGGLAGWETQYF; CDR3 DNA: TGTGCCAGCAGTTCCGGGGGACTAGCGGGATGGGAGACCCAGTACTTC
V gene: TRBV7-2; clone size: -; J gene: TRBJ2-1; D gene: TRBD1; CDR3 protein: CASTSGTGSYNEQFF; CDR3 DNA: TGTGCCAGCACCTCCGGGACAGGGTCCTACAATGAGCAGTTCTTC
V gene: TRBV5-4; clone size: -; J gene: TRBJ2-3; D gene: TRBD2; CDR3 protein: CASRPPAGGPFGTDTQYF; CDR3 DNA: TGTGCCAGCAGACCCCCCGCGGGAGGGCCCTTTGGCACAGATACGCAGTATTTT
V gene: TRBV19; clone size: -; J gene: TRBJ2-5; D gene: -; CDR3 protein: CASSREQEETQYF; CDR3 DNA: TGTGCCAGTAGTCGGGAACAGGAAGAGACCCAGTACTTC
V gene: TRBV19; clone size: -; J gene: TRBJ2-4; D gene: -; CDR3 protein: CASSIDPQGLIQYF; CDR3 DNA: TGTGCCAGTAGTATAGACCCCCAAGGACTTATTCAGTACTTC
V gene: TRBV18; clone size: -; J gene: TRBJ2-2; D gene: -; CDR3 protein: CASSLYTGELFF; CDR3 DNA: TGTGCCAGCTCACTTTACACCGGGGAGCTGTTTTTT
V gene: TRBV5-1; clone size: -; J gene: TRBJ1-3; D gene: TRBD1; CDR3 protein: CASSPLQGASSGNTIYF; CDR3 DNA: TGCGCCAGCAGCCCCCTCCAGGGGGCGTCCTCTGGAAACACCATATATTTT
V gene: TRBV5-4; clone size: -; J gene: TRBJ2-1; D gene: TRBD2; CDR3 protein: CASSLRAGGDNEQFF; CDR3 DNA: TGTGCCAGCAGCTTGAGGGCGGGAGGGGACAATGAGCAGTTCTTC
V gene: TRBV29-1; clone size: -; J gene: TRBJ2-7; D gene: TRBD1; CDR3 protein: CSVEGEGTGDEQYF; CDR3 DNA: TGCAGCGTTGAAGGGGAAGGGACAGGGGACGAGCAGTACTTC
V gene: TRBV5-5; clone size: -; J gene: TRBJ2-1; D gene: -; CDR3 protein: CASARQGNHNEQFF; CDR3 DNA: TGTGCCAGCGCTCGGCAGGGGAATCACAATGAGCAGTTCTTC
V gene: TRBV28; clone size: -; J gene: TRBJ2-7; D gene: -; CDR3 protein: CASSPTGTFSYEQYF; CDR3 DNA: TGTGCCAGCAGTCCTACCGGGACTTTCTCCTACGAGCAGTACTTC
V gene: TRBV28; clone size: -; J gene: TRBJ2-5; D gene: TRBD2; CDR3 protein: CASRSAGGETQYF; CDR3 DNA: TGTGCCAGCAGATCAGCGGGAGGAGAGACCCAGTACTTC